These T cell receptor beta chains were read from a single sample in a study of beta chain features in type 1 diabetes. Using immunoSEQ multiplex PCR, the repertoire was profiled, and TCRdb retains in-frame clones only, with some absent. The data contain more than 250,000 clones, just over 20% of them singletons. Sequenced: naive CD4+ T cells from blood. The receptors come from a woman aged 40-49 years with type 1 diabetes. Both conserved end residues are part of each CDR3. The D gene is left open where the match is weak. A row's size may be missing; if present it is once, few, many or a size class.

V: TRBV29-1
size: .
D: .
J: TRBJ2-5
CDR3: CRVSGDGTQYF
DNA: TGCAGGGTCAGCGGTGATGGAACCCAGTACTTC

V: TRBV2
size: .
D: .
J: TRBJ1-2
CDR3: CARGGNYGYTF
DNA: TGTGCCAGGGGGGGGAACTATGGCTACACCTTC

V: TRBV18
size: .
D: .
J: TRBJ1-1
CDR3: CASSPPAGNTEAFF
DNA: TGTGCCAGCTCACCACCAGCGGGCAACACTGAAGCTTTCTTT

V: TRBV6-6
size: .
D: .
J: TRBJ2-6
CDR3: CATGFGANVLTF
DNA: TGTGCCACGGGGTTTGGGGCCAACGTCCTGACTTTC

V: TRBV27
size: .
D: TRBD1
J: TRBJ2-5
CDR3: CASSPPGQVGTQYF
DNA: TGTGCCAGCAGTCCGCCGGGACAGGTGGGGACCCAGTACTTC

V: TRBV19
size: few
D: TRBD1
J: TRBJ2-3
CDR3: CASKTGVGADTQYF
DNA: TGTGCCAGTAAAACAGGGGTAGGCGCAGATACGCAGTATTTT

V: TRBV28
size: few
D: .
J: TRBJ2-1
CDR3: CASSPRSREQFF
DNA: TGTGCCAGCAGTCCCAGGTCTCGAGAGCAGTTCTTC

V: TRBV7-3
size: few
D: TRBD2
J: TRBJ2-1
CDR3: CASSKTSGGNNEQFF
DNA: TGTGCCAGCAGCAAAACTAGCGGGGGGAACAATGAGCAGTTCTTC

V: TRBV5-6
size: few
D: TRBD2
J: TRBJ2-4
CDR3: CASSQLAGDKNIQYF
DNA: TGTGCCAGCAGCCAACTAGCGGGAGATAAAAACATTCAGTACTTC

V: TRBV2
size: .
D: TRBD1
J: TRBJ1-5
CDR3: CASRGTGAQPQHF
DNA: TGTGCCAGCAGAGGGACAGGCGCCCAGCCCCAGCATTTT

V: TRBV29-1
size: .
D: .
J: TRBJ1-2
CDR3: CSVGGGRDGYTF
DNA: TGCAGCGTTGGTGGGGGCCGTGATGGCTACACCTTC

V: TRBV29-1
size: .
D: .
J: TRBJ2-2
CDR3: CSVGRASGIGELFF
DNA: TGCAGCGTTGGCCGGGCGTCCGGGATCGGGGAGCTGTTTTTT

V: TRBV18
size: .
D: .
J: TRBJ2-2
CDR3: CASSTGISPDTGELFF
DNA: TGTGCCAGCTCGACCGGGATCTCCCCCGACACCGGGGAGCTGTTTTTT

V: TRBV7-3
size: few
D: .
J: TRBJ2-1
CDR3: CASSPNQGTYNEQFF
DNA: TGTGCCAGCAGCCCCAATCAGGGAACATACAATGAGCAGTTCTTC

V: TRBV19
size: few
D: TRBD1
J: TRBJ2-1
CDR3: CASSTGTGEPREQFF
DNA: TGTGCCAGTAGTACCGGGACAGGGGAACCCCGTGAGCAGTTCTTC

V: TRBV25-1
size: .
D: TRBD1
J: TRBJ2-7
CDR3: CASSELSRTGWYF
DNA: TGTGCCAGCAGTGAATTGAGTAGGACAGGGTGGTACTTC

V: TRBV5-1
size: few
D: .
J: TRBJ2-3
CDR3: CASSLAVQGGTDTQYF
DNA: TGCGCCAGCAGCTTGGCCGTACAGGGCGGCACAGATACGCAGTATTTT

V: TRBV7-2
size: .
D: TRBD2
J: TRBJ2-1
CDR3: CASSLTGSSGRVTYNEQFF
DNA: TGTGCCAGCAGCTTAACGGGTTCTAGCGGGAGGGTAACCTACAATGAGCAGTTCTTC

V: TRBV7-2
size: few
D: TRBD2
J: TRBJ2-3
CDR3: CASSYGEGDTQYF
DNA: TGTGCCAGCAGCTACGGGGAGGGGGATACGCAGTATTTT

V: TRBV15
size: once
D: TRBD2
J: TRBJ2-3
CDR3: CATSLGLASTDTQYF
DNA: TGTGCCACCAGCCTCGGACTAGCGAGCACAGATACGCAGTATTTT

V: TRBV4-3
size: .
D: .
J: TRBJ1-4
CDR3: CASSLRSQGGEKLFF
DNA: TGCGCCAGCAGCCTCCGATCCCAGGGTGGCGAAAAACTGTTTTTT

V: TRBV4-1
size: few
D: TRBD2
J: TRBJ2-1
CDR3: CASSHLGAGGDEQFF
DNA: TGCGCCAGCAGCCATCTCGGGGCGGGAGGCGATGAGCAGTTCTTC

V: TRBV30
size: .
D: .
J: TRBJ2-1
CDR3: CAWMKGAWSYEQFF
DNA: TGTGCCTGGATGAAAGGGGCTTGGAGCTATGAGCAGTTCTTC

V: TRBV2
size: few
D: TRBD1
J: TRBJ2-1
CDR3: CASRRQGTYNEQFF
DNA: TGTGCCAGCAGGCGACAGGGGACCTACAATGAGCAGTTCTTC

V: TRBV4-2
size: few
D: .
J: TRBJ1-2
CDR3: CASSQEPGPYGYTF
DNA: TGTGCCAGCAGCCAAGAACCAGGGCCCTATGGCTACACCTTC